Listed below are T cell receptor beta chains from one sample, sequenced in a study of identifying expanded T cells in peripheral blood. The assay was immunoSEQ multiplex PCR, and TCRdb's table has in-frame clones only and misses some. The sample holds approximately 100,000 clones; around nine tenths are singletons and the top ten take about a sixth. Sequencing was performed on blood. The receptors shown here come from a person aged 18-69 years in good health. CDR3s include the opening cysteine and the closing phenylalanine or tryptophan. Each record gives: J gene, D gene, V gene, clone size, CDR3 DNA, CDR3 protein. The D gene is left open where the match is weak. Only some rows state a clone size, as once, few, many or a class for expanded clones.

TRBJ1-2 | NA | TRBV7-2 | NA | TGTGCCAGCAGGTCCCCGGGTGTGTGGGATAACTATGGCTACACCTTC | CASRSPGVWDNYGYTF
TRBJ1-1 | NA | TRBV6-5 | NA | TGTGCCAGCAGTTACTCTAGGAGGGCTTTCTTT | CASSYSRRAFF
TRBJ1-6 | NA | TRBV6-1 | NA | TGTGCCAGCAGTGACCGGAATTCACCCCTCCACTTT | CASSDRNSPLHF
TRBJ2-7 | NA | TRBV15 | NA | TGTGCCACCAGCACCCCGGGCCAAAAGTTCTACGAGCAGTACTTC | CATSTPGQKFYEQYF
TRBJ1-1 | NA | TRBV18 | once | TGTGCCAGCTCACCACCGGGTAGGGGATTGAACACTGAAGCTTTCTTT | CASSPPGRGLNTEAFF
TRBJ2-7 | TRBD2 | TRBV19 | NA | TGTGCCAGTAGTCCAGGTGGGACTAGCGGCTGGGACGAGCAGTACTTC | CASSPGGTSGWDEQYF
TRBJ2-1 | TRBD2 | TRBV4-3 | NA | TGCGCCAGCAGCCAAGTTTTTAGCGGGGGGTCCTACAATGAGCAGTTCTTC | CASSQVFSGGSYNEQFF
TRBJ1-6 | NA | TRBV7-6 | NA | TGTGCCAGCAGCTCCCTGGGGGGCCTGAATTCACCCCTCCACTTT | CASSSLGGLNSPLHF
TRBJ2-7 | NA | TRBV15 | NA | TGTGCCACCAGCCCGCACCTCTCCTACGAGCAGTACTTC | CATSPHLSYEQYF
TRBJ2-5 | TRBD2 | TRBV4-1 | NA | TGCGCCAGCAGCCAGTCCGGGACTAGCCAAGAGACCCAGTACTTC | CASSQSGTSQETQYF
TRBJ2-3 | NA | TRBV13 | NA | TGTGCCAGCAGCCAGGGGGGGAGCGGGGCTTTCACAGATACGCAGTATTTT | CASSQGGSGAFTDTQYF
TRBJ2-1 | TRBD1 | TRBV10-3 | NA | TGTGCCATAATGGGACAGGGAGGTTACAATGAGCAGTTCTTC | CAIMGQGGYNEQFF
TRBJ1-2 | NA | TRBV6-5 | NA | TGTGCCAGCAGTTATTCGGGACAACCAACTAACTATGGCTACACCTTC | CASSYSGQPTNYGYTF
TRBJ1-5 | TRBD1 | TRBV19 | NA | TGTGCCAGTAGTAATCGACAGGGGGCCTTCGGGTTGCAGCCCCAGCATTTT | CASSNRQGAFGLQPQHF
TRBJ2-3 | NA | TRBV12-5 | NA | TGTGCCCTTCGGCGGGATGGGGGAGATACGCAGTATTTT | CALRRDGGDTQYF
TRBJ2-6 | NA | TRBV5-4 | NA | TGTGCCAGCAGCTTGTCTTGGGGGGCCAACGTCCTGACTTTC | CASSLSWGANVLTF
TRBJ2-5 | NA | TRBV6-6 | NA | TGTGCCAGCAGCCACGCCGACCCGAAGACCCAGTACTTC | CASSHADPKTQYF
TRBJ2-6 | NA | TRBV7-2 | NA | TGTGCCAGCATCCTCGGGGGGCTCGGGGCCAACGTCCTGACTTTC | CASILGGLGANVLTF
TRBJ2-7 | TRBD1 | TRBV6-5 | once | TGTGCCAGCAGTCAGGGACAGCTACCCTACGAGCAGTACTTC | CASSQGQLPYEQYF
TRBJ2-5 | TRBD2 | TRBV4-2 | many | TGTGCCAGCAGCCAAGAAAGCGGGGGGGCAGAGACCCAGTACTTC | CASSQESGGAETQYF
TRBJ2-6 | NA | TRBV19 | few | TGTGCCAGTAGATCAGGGGCCACCTCTGGGGCCAACGTCCTGACTTTC | CASRSGATSGANVLTF
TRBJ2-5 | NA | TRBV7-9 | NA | TGTGCCAGCAGCTTGAACTTCCTGGTGGCCCAGTACTTC | CASSLNFLVAQYF
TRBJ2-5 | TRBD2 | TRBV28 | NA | TGTGCCAGCAGTTTTCCGCCGGGTAGCGGGGATCAGTACCAAGAGACCCAGTACTTC | CASSFPPGSGDQYQETQYF
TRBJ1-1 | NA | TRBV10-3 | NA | TGTGCCATCCTTGGGGAGAACACTGAAGCTTTCTTT | CAILGENTEAFF
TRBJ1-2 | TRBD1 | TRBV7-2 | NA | TGTGCCAGCAGCTCCCGACAGGGAGCCATTCCGGGCTATGGCTACACCTTC | CASSSRQGAIPGYGYTF
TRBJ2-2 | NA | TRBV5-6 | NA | TGTGCCAGCAGCTTTGTCCCGGGACCCCAGCCCACCGGGGAGCTGTTTTTT | CASSFVPGPQPTGELFF
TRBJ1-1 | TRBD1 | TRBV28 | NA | TGTGCCAGCAGCCCCTCCGGGACAGGGAGGGACACTGAAGCTTTCTTT | CASSPSGTGRDTEAFF
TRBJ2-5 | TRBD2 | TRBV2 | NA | TGTGCCAGCAGTGTCGTGCTCGGGGGGGGAGAGACCCAGTACTTC | CASSVVLGGGETQYF
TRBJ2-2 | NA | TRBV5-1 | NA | TGCGCCAGCAGCTTGGGTAGTAGCAGGGCCACCGGGGAGCTGTTTTTT | CASSLGSSRATGELFF